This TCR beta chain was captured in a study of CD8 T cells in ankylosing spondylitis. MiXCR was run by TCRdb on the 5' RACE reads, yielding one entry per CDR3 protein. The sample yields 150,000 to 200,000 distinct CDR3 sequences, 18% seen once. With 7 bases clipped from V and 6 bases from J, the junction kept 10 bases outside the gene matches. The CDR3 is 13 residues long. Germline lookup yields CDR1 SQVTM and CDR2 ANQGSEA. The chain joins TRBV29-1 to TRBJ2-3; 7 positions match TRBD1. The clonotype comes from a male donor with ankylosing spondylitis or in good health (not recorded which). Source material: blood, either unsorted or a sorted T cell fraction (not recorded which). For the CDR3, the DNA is TGCAGCGGTACAGGGGTGGTCTACGATACGCAGTATTTT. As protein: CSGTGVVYDTQYF.